This T cell receptor beta chain was retrieved from a study of cytomegalovirus exposure and HLA in healthy donors. V was trimmed by 3 bases and J by 9 bases, leaving 9 bases between them. The germline CDR1 and CDR2 sequences are ENHRY and SYGVKD. CDR3 length: 12 residues. With 60 Vbeta and 13 Jbeta primers, the PCR was carried out. Libraries were prepared by immunoSEQ multiplex PCR; TCRdb keeps only in-frame clonotypes and omits some of them. The sample has nearly 300,000 clones; around 86% are singletons. Turning to this clone: Its cognate antigen is unknown.

The study sampled nominally healthy donors, though unrecorded immune exposures were likely. General study points: In a later analysis, 16,951 TCR beta sequences were associated with HLA alleles at 0.05 false discovery rate. Researchers left out some V segments, among them TRBV6-2 and TRBV6-3, as indistinguishable. The only immune exposure information that was available was CMV serostatus.

This chain joins TRBV10-3 and TRBJ2-1, with D maybe TRBD1 (5 bases). Specimen: PBMCs. The sequence came from a man in his forties in good health and CMV-seropositive. CDR3 amino acids: CAISDEDTEQFF. The CDR3 DNA sequence: TGTGCCATCAGTGATGAGGACACTGAGCAGTTCTTC.